Presented here are 28 T cell receptor beta chains from one specimen sequenced in a study of blood T cell repertoires in COVID-19. The repertoire was sequenced with immunoSEQ multiplex PCR; TCRdb's copy has only in-frame clones and lacks some. The sample has roughly 27,000 clones, 88% seen once. Specimen: peripheral blood. The receptors shown here come from a human donor in a cohort sampled during active COVID-19.

The J gene is TRBJ2-1, the V gene TRBV24-1; D is possibly TRBD2 (7 bases). V was shortened by 7 bases and J by 8 bases, with 14 bases between the two germline ends. The CDR3 covers 13 residues. Germline V gene data show CDR1 as KGHDR and CDR2 as SFDVKD. The CDR3 DNA is TGTGCCACCAGAGGAGGGGGGGCGTATGAGCAGTTCTTC. It is translated as CATRGGGAYEQFF.

This chain uses TRBV2 with TRBJ2-7; no clear D gene. This CDR3 region has 12 residues. Germline CDR1 reads SNHLY; CDR2 reads FYNNEI. V was pared by 8 bases and J by 0 bases, with 8 bases between. CDR3 bases: TGTGCCAGCCTCAGCGCCTCCTACGAGCAGTACTTC. Translated, it gives CASLSASYEQYF. Full variable domain (rest looked up from reference TRBV2 and TRBJ2-7): EPEVTQTPSHQVTQMGQEVILRCVPISNHLYFYWYRQILGQKVEFLVSFYNNEISEKSEIFDDQFSVERPDGSNFTLKIRSTKLEDSAMYFCASLSASYEQYFGPGTRLTVT.

The J gene is TRBJ2-2, the V gene TRBV5-1, with 7 bases fitting TRBD1. Per germline, CDR1 SGHRS and CDR2 YFSETQ. CDR3 length: 16 amino acids. J gave up 1 base and V 7 bases, and 10 bases lay outside the gene matches. CDR3 sequence (DNA): TGCGCCAGCGGGACAGCTACTGTAGGGAACACCGGGGAGCTGTTTTTT. As protein: CASGTATVGNTGELFF.

This chain's CDR3 is CASRTRWGNTIYF. The CDR3 DNA reads TGTGCCAGCAGGACCAGGTGGGGAAACACCATATATTTT. The rearrangement links TRBV12-3 or TRBV12-4 to TRBJ1-3; the D is unclear. Trimming removed 6 bases from V and 4 bases from J, with 10 bases in between. The CDR3 spans 13 residues.

This clone was seen a single time. The CDR3 nucleotides are TGTGCCAGCAGTTTGCGGGGAGTTAGCGACGAGCAGTACTTC. It translates to CASSLRGVSDEQYF. The rearrangement links TRBV27 to TRBJ2-7, with D possibly being TRBD2 (6 bases). The CDR3 is 14 residues long. Germline V lookup: CDR1 MNHEY, CDR2 SMNVEV (reference sequence). Between the trimmed V and J ends, which lost 3 bases and 5 bases, there was a span of 14 bases.

This clone has more than one count but fewer than ten. This CDR3 is CASSPGTGYSGANVLTF. The CDR3 DNA follows: TGCGCCAGCAGCCCAGGGACAGGGTACTCTGGGGCCAACGTCCTGACTTTC. This chain uses TRBV5-1 with TRBJ2-6; 9 bases agree with TRBD1. The CDR3 runs to 17 residues. Germline trimming cut 4 bases from V and 0 bases from J; bases unmatched to any gene: 5. CDR1 and CDR2 from the germline V gene are SGHRS and YFSETQ.

The chain has TRBV9 and TRBJ2-3; TRBD1 matches 9 bases. The V gene end was trimmed by 3 bases and the J gene end by 3 bases; junction bases not matched to a gene: 5. Germline V gene data show CDR1 as SGDLS and CDR2 as YYNGEE. The CDR3 spans 15 residues. CDR3 residues: CASSATGGTTDTQYF. CDR3 nucleotide sequence: TGTGCCAGCAGCGCCACAGGGGGCACAACAGATACGCAGTATTTT.

The chain has TRBV13 and TRBJ2-1; a weak D match, TRBD1 (6 bases). The V and J ends lost 6 bases and 5 bases respectively, with 11 bases between them. CDR1 and CDR2 (germline): PRHDT, FYEKMQ (reference sequence). This CDR3 region has 13 residues. The chain's CDR3 is CASRVRGDNEQFF. The CDR3 bases are TGTGCCAGCAGGGTCAGGGGTGACAATGAGCAGTTCTTC.

V is TRBV6-5 and J is TRBJ2-7, with D possibly matching TRBD2 (5 bases). The CDR3 has 13 amino acids. Trimming left V 0 bases short and J 3 bases short, with 6 bases between. Germline CDR1 and CDR2: MNHEY and SVGAGI. This CDR3 is CASSYSGDYEQYF. For the CDR3, the DNA is TGTGCCAGCAGTTACTCGGGAGACTACGAGCAGTACTTC.

This clone appeared a few times. V gene TRBV6-5 combines with J gene TRBJ2-5; 7 nucleotides match TRBD2. V shed 5 bases and J 10 bases; nucleotides not matched to a gene: 16. This CDR3 has 15 residues. Per germline, CDR1 MNHEY and CDR2 SVGAGI. The CDR3: CASSPQRTREHDQYF. Here the CDR3 DNA reads TGTGCCAGCAGTCCTCAAAGGACTAGGGAGCACGACCAGTACTTC.

The J gene is TRBJ1-5, the V gene TRBV5-8; D is perhaps TRBD1 (5 bases). Trimming took 6 bases from V and 7 from J, leaving 11 bases between them. CDR3 length equals 12 residues. Per the germline V gene, CDR1 is SGHTS and CDR2 is YDEGEE. The CDR3 loop is CASTTGGQPQHF. CDR3 in DNA: TGTGCCAGCACCACCGGGGGGCAGCCCCAGCATTTT.

V usage is TRBV7-2 and J usage is TRBJ1-1; 7 positions match TRBD1. In germline, CDR1 is SGHTA, CDR2 FQGNSA. With V trimmed by 0 bases and J by 2 bases, 6 bases remained unmatched. The CDR3 spans 16 residues. DNA of the CDR3: TGTGCCAGCAGCTTAGCGCTGAACAGGGGTAACACTGAAGCTTTCTTT. This encodes CASSLALNRGNTEAFF.

The chain carries TRBV27 and TRBJ2-3; D possibly corresponds to TRBD2 (7 bases). This CDR3 is built from 15 residues. With 2 bases removed from V and 2 bases from J, the gap between germline ends came to 11 bases. Per the germline V gene, CDR1 is MNHEY and CDR2 is SMNVEV (reference sequence). The CDR3 loop reads CASSLRAGATDTQYF. The CDR3 DNA is TGTGCCAGCAGTTTACGGGCGGGGGCCACAGATACGCAGTATTTT.

The rearrangement links TRBV3-1 (or the pseudogene TRBV3-2) to TRBJ1-1; the D is unclear. Germline loops: CDR1 LGHDT, CDR2 YNNKEL (reference sequence). The CDR3 has 14 amino acids. The V end lost 4 bases, the J end lost 0 bases, and 9 bases lay between the germline ends. As DNA, the CDR3 is TGTGCCAGCAGCCCCACAGACCTGAACACTGAAGCTTTCTTT. Amino acids: CASSPTDLNTEAFF.

This clone was counted between two and nine times. J is TRBJ2-1 and V is TRBV4-1; the match to TRBD2 covers 9 bases. CDR3 size: 17 residues. Germline-derived CDR1 and CDR2 are MGHRA and YSYEKL. V shed 0 bases, J shed 9 bases, and the junction held 12 bases outside the gene matches. As DNA, the CDR3 is TGCGCCAGCAGCCAAGAGGGGTGGCGGGGGGGCTCTGGTGAGCAGTTCTTC. It is translated as CASSQEGWRGGSGEQFF.

This clone has just a few counts. The CDR3 loop is CASSPYLGYPLHF. As DNA, the CDR3 is TGTGCCAGCAGCCCTTACCTAGGTTACCCCCTCCACTTT. V gene TRBV11-2 combines with J gene TRBJ1-6, with D uncertain. V lost 5 bases, J lost 13 bases, and 15 bases lay in between. Per the germline V gene, CDR1 is SGHAT and CDR2 is FQNNGV. This CDR3 region has 13 residues.

The CDR3 loop is CASSLPLAGGKADTQYF. The CDR3 DNA follows: TGTGCCAGCAGCTTACCTCTAGCGGGGGGAAAGGCAGATACGCAGTATTTT. The chain recombines TRBV11-2 with TRBJ2-3; TRBD2 aligns across 11 bases. The germline CDR1 and CDR2 sequences are SGHAT and FQNNGV. CDR3 size: 17 residues. V shed 2 bases and J 4 bases; nucleotides not matched to a gene: 8. Together with reference TRBV11-2 and TRBJ2-3, the CDR3 gives the full variable domain: EAGVAQSPRYKIIEKRQSVAFWCNPISGHATLYWYQQILGQGPKLLIQFQNNGVVDDSQLPKDRFSAERLKGVDSTLKIQPAKLEDSAVYLCASSLPLAGGKADTQYFGPGTRLTVL.

The chain combines TRBV10-2 with TRBJ2-5; 8 bases align to TRBD1. Per the germline V gene, CDR1 is WSHSY and CDR2 is SAAADI. This CDR3 is 13 amino acids long. V lost 6 bases and J lost 5; bases outside the gene matches: 5. As DNA, the CDR3 is TGCGCCAGCAGGGGACAGGTCGGGGAGACCCAGTACTTC. This gives the protein CASRGQVGETQYF.

The V and J genes are TRBV7-2 and TRBJ1-3; TRBD1 matches 7 bases. Germline CDR1 is SGHTA and CDR2 is FQGNSA. This CDR3 comprises 17 residues. The V segment lost 2 bases and the J segment 4 bases; nucleotides outside the gene matches: 11. CDR3 DNA: TGTGCCAGCAGCTTACGCGGGTTTTCAGGGGGGGGAAACACCATATATTTT. Translated: CASSLRGFSGGGNTIYF.

Here the CDR3 reads CASSHSLAGQYEQYF. As DNA, the CDR3 is TGCGCCAGCAGCCATTCGCTCGCAGGGCAATACGAGCAGTACTTC. The chain has TRBV4-1 and TRBJ2-7; D may be TRBD1 (5 bases). With 3 bases removed from V and 4 bases from J, the gap between germline ends came to 16 bases. Per the germline V gene, CDR1 is MGHRA and CDR2 is YSYEKL. The CDR3 covers 15 residues.

This clone was counted between two and nine times. The chain combines TRBV7-6 with TRBJ1-4; TRBD1 aligns across 11 bases. Germline V lookup: CDR1 SGHVS, CDR2 FNYEAQ. The CDR3 loop spans 15 amino acids. J lost 7 bases, V lost 4 bases, and 5 bases had no gene match. CDR3 region: CASSSGQGAGEKLFF. The CDR3 DNA follows: TGTGCCAGCAGCTCAGGACAGGGGGCAGGTGAAAAACTGTTTTTT.

The gene calls are TRBV10-2 and TRBJ2-3, with 7 bases identical to TRBD1. The CDR3 covers 14 residues. V shed 4 bases and J 0 bases; nucleotides not matched to a gene: 1. In germline, CDR1 is WSHSY, CDR2 SAAADI. The CDR3 region has the DNA TGCGCCAGCAGTGCAGGGGGAAGCACAGATACGCAGTATTTT. Protein product: CASSAGGSTDTQYF.

This chain links TRBV19 with TRBJ1-5, with D hard to call. Germline V gene data show CDR1 as LNHDA and CDR2 as SQIVND (reference sequence). CDR3 size: 13 residues. Trimming cost V 6 bases and J 3 bases, with 9 bases left between them. The CDR3 loop is CASREQNNQPQHF. Here the CDR3 DNA reads TGTGCCAGTAGGGAGCAGAACAATCAGCCCCAGCATTTT.

This chain joins TRBV6-5 and TRBJ2-5, with D possibly TRBD2 on 6 matching bases. Trimming stripped 0 bases from V and 5 bases from J, with 10 bases between. The germline gives CDR1 MNHEY, CDR2 SVGAGI. The CDR3 consists of 14 residues. CDR3 region: CASSYSAGRETQYF. The CDR3 coding sequence is TGTGCCAGCAGTTACTCCGCAGGGAGGGAGACCCAGTACTTC.

This clone was picked up one time. The V and J genes are TRBV5-1 and TRBJ1-1; 8 bases agree with TRBD1. Germline lookup yields CDR1 SGHRS and CDR2 YFSETQ. The CDR3 has 17 residues. Losses at the gene ends were 2 bases for V and 4 bases for J; bases not matched to a gene: 13. The DNA of the CDR3 is TGCGCCAGCAGCTTAACTCCGGACAGGGTCTTTGGCACTGAAGCTTTCTTT. Protein sequence: CASSLTPDRVFGTEAFF.

The chain couples TRBV19 to TRBJ2-3; tentative D call: TRBD1 (5 bases). Germline-derived CDR1 and CDR2 are LNHDA and SQIVND (reference sequence). Trimming took off 1 base at V and 0 bases at J, with 14 bases between the two ends. The CDR3 spans 17 residues. CDR3 coding DNA: TGTGCCAGTAGTATAGCCGGGCAGGGCCTTAGCACAGATACGCAGTATTTT. Translated, it gives CASSIAGQGLSTDTQYF.

This clone has just a few counts. V is TRBV4-3 and J is TRBJ1-6; perhaps TRBD1 as D (5 bases). V lost 2 bases and J 10 bases, leaving 15 bases between the germline ends. Germline CDR1 LGHNA, CDR2 YSLEER. CDR3 length equals 15 residues. The CDR3 sequence is CASSQTLGGASPLHF. The CDR3 bases are TGCGCCAGCAGCCAAACCCTCGGGGGAGCGTCACCCCTCCACTTT.

V usage is TRBV5-5 and J usage is TRBJ1-5; 8 bases align to TRBD1. The CDR3 loop spans 13 amino acids. V lost 2 bases and J lost 8; bases outside the gene matches: 3. Germline loops: CDR1 SGHKS, CDR2 YYEKEE (reference sequence). CDR3 region: CASSFTGGEPQHF. The CDR3 DNA sequence: TGTGCCAGCAGCTTTACAGGGGGTGAGCCCCAGCATTTT.